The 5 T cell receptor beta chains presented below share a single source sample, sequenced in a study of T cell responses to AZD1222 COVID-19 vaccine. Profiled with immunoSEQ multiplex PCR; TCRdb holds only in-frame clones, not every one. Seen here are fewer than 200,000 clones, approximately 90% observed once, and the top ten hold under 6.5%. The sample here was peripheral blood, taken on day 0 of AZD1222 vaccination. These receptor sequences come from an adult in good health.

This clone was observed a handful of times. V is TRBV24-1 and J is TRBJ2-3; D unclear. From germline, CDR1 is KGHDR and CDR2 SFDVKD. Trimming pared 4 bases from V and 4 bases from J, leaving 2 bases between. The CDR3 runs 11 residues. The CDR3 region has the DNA TGTGCCACCAGTGAATCAGATACGCAGTATTTT. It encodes CATSESDTQYF.

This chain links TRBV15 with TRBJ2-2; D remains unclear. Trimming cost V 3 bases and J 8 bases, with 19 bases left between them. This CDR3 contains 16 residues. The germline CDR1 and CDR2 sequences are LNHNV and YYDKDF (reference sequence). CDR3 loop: CATSRDHENKRGELFF. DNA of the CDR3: TGTGCCACCAGCAGGGACCACGAAAATAAAAGGGGGGAGCTGTTTTTT.

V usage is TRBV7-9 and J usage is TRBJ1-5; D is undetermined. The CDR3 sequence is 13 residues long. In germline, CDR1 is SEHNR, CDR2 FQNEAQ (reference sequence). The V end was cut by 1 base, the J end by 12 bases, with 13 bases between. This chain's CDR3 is CASSLEDGDHQHF. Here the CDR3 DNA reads TGTGCCAGCAGCTTAGAGGACGGCGACCACCAGCATTTT.

In nucleotides, the CDR3 is TGTGCCAGCAGCTTAGATCGGGGTGATGCAGATACGCAGTATTTT. It specifies CASSLDRGDADTQYF. The J gene is TRBJ2-3, the V gene TRBV11-3; D is perhaps TRBD2 (5 bases). V lost 0 bases, J lost 4 bases, and 11 bases lay in between. The CDR3 is 15 residues long. The germline CDR1 and CDR2 sequences are SGHNT and YENEEA.

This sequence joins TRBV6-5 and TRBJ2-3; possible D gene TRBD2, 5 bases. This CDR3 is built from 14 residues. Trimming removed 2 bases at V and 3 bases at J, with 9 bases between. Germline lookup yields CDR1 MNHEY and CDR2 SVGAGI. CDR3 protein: CASSYKSGTDTQYF. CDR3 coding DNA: TGTGCCAGCAGTTACAAGAGCGGAACAGATACGCAGTATTTT.